This T cell receptor beta chain comes out of a study of PD-1 blockade in classical Hodgkin lymphoma. Study details: Every 2 weeks, patients had 3 mg/kg nivolumab intravenously. Broader study findings: Individuals initiating nivolumab under 1 year after ASCT were excluded. According to reports, newly diagnosed patients had lower baseline TCR diversity than healthy donors, and relapsed/refractory patients had lower baseline TCR diversity still. Baseline diversity was lower in partial responders and progressors than complete responders.

Data came from immunoSEQ multiplex PCR; TCRdb stores just in-frame clones and leaves some out. The sample has approximately 49,000 clones, more than 75% seen once. This clone has just one count. No antigen is known for it. The sample has other DNA sequences that encode this CDR3 too. Specified time point: cycle 4 day 1 (C4D1), after more than five weeks of nivolumab. After autologous stem cell transplantation all patients relapsed, and prior brentuximab vedotin exposure differed between cohorts. The CDR3 contains 11 residues. CDR1 KGHSH and CDR2 LQKENI come from the germline V gene. V was cut by 6 bases and J by 1 base, with 3 bases left in between.

Sequenced material: peripheral blood mononuclear cells (PBMCs), taken before the fourth cycle of nivolumab. The sequence came from a human donor with classical Hodgkin lymphoma. The rearrangement links TRBV18 to TRBJ2-5; D ambiguous. The CDR3, as DNA: TGTGCCAGCTCGTCCCAAGAGACCCAGTACTTC. The encoded protein is CASSSQETQYF.